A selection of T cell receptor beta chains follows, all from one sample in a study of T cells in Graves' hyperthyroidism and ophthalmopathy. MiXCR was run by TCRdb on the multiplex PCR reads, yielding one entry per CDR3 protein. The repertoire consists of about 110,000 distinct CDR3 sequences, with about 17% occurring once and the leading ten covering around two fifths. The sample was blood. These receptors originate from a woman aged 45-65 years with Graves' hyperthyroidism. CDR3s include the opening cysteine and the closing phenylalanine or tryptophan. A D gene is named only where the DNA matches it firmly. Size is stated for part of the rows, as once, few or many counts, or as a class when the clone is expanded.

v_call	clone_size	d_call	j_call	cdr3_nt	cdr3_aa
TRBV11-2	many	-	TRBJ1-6	TGTGCCAGCAGCGGGATGGTTATTAGTTCACCCCTCCACTTT	CASSGMVISSPLHF
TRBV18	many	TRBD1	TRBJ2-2	TGTGCCAGCTCACCAGCCTTGGACAGGGTGAACACCGGGGAGCTGTTTTTT	CASSPALDRVNTGELFF
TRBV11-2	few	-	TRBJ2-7	TGTGCCAGCAGCTTAGTCGGGACCTACGAGCAGTACTTC	CASSLVGTYEQYF
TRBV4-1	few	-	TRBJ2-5	TGCGCCAGCAGCCACTTCGATCAAGGCACCCAAGAGACCCAGTACTTC	CASSHFDQGTQETQYF
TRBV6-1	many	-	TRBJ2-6	TGTGCCAGCCGTAGCTCTGGGGCCAACGTCCTGACTTTC	CASRSSGANVLTF
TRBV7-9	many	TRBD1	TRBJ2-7	TGTGCCAGCAGCCTCAGACAGGGGGCGGGTGAGCAGTACTTC	CASSLRQGAGEQYF
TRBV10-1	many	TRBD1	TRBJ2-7	TGCGCCAGCAGTGATCCGAGGACAGGGTCCTACGAGCAGTACTTC	CASSDPRTGSYEQYF
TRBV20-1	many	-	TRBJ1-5	TGCAGTGCGGGGGGTAGAGGTAATCAGCCCCAGCATTTT	CSAGGRGNQPQHF
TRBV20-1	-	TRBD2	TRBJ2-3	TGCAGTGCTAGCGTAGCGGGGGGGCCGGGCGTGTATCCAGATACGCAGTATTTT	CSASVAGGPGVYPDTQYF
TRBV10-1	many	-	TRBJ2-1	TGCGCCAGCAGCGGACTTTTTAATAATGAGCAGTTCTTC	CASSGLFNNEQFF
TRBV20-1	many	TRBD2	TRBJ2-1	TGCAGTGCTAGGGGGGGGACTAGCGGGAGGGGCAATGAGCAGTTCTTC	CSARGGTSGRGNEQFF
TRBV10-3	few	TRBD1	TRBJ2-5	TGTGCCATCAAGACGGGGACAGGGGGTCAAGAGACCCAGTACTTC	CAIKTGTGGQETQYF
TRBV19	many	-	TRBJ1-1	TGTGCCAGTACCCCCAGGACAGAGTTTAACACTGAAGCTTTCTTT	CASTPRTEFNTEAFF
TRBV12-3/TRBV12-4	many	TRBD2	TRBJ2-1	TGTGCCAGCAGTTGGTGGGGGGAGGGGAACAATGAGCAGTTCTTC	CASSWWGEGNNEQFF
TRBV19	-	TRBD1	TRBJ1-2	TGTGCCAGTACTCCTATCGGCGGACAGGGCTTAGACTATGGCTACACCTTC	CASTPIGGQGLDYGYTF
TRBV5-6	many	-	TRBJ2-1	TGTGCCAGCAGCTTGGGGGCCGGGGCCAATGAGCAGTTCTTC	CASSLGAGANEQFF
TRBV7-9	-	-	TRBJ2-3	TGTGCCAGCAGCTTCGACTCTATCACAGATACGCAGTATTTT	CASSFDSITDTQYF
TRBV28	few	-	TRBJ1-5	TGTGCCAGCAGTTCCTGGCAGCCCCAGCATTTT	CASSSWQPQHF
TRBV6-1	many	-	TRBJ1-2	TGTGCCAGCAGTGAGAACAGTCGGTATGGCTACACCTTC	CASSENSRYGYTF
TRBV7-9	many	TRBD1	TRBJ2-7	TGTGCCAGCAGCGAAGGACAGGCCTACGAGCAGTACTTC	CASSEGQAYEQYF
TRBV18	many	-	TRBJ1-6	TGTGCCAGCTCACAAGGAAGCTCCTATAATTCACCCCTCCACTTT	CASSQGSSYNSPLHF
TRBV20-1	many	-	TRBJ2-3	TGCAGTGCGTTGCCGGGACCTACAGATACGCAGTATTTT	CSALPGPTDTQYF
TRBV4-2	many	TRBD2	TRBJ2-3	TGTGCCAGCAGCCAAGGGGGACTAGGCGAAACAGATACGCAGTATTTT	CASSQGGLGETDTQYF
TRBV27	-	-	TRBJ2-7	TGTGCCAGCAGTTTATCAGGGCGGACCTCCGACGAGCAGTACTTC	CASSLSGRTSDEQYF
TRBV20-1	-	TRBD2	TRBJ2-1	TGCAGTGCTAGAGTGGCGACTAGCGGGAGTTGGGGTCTATTGGATGAGCAGTTCTTC	CSARVATSGSWGLLDEQFF
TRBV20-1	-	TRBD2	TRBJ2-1	TGCAGTGCCCCCGGGACCGGGACTAGCGGGATCTCGAGCTCCTACAATGAGCAGTTCTTC	CSAPGTGTSGISSSYNEQFF
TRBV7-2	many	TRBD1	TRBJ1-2	TGTGCCAGCAGCTTAGTTGGGACAGGGGTGCATGGCTACACCTTC	CASSLVGTGVHGYTF
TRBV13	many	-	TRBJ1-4	TGTGCCAGCAGCCTTAGACAAGTTAATGAAAAACTGTTTTTT	CASSLRQVNEKLFF
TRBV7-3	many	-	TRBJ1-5	TGTGCCAGCAGCTTGGGCGGTGATCAGCCCCAGCATTTT	CASSLGGDQPQHF
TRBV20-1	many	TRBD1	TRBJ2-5	TGCAGTGCTAGAGGATGGGTGACAGGGACCGGGGCGGAGACCCAGTACTTC	CSARGWVTGTGAETQYF
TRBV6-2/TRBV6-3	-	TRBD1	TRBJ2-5	TGTGCCAGCAGTGTTCCGGGACAGGGGCGACTTGGGACCCAGTACTTC	CASSVPGQGRLGTQYF
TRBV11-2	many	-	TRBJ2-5	TGTGCCAGCAGCTTAAGCCGGGCAGCAAACCGACAAGAGACCCAGTACTTC	CASSLSRAANRQETQYF
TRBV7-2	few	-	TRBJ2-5	TGTGCCAGCAGCTTCAGTTCGGGCTGGGAAGAGACCCAGTACTTC	CASSFSSGWEETQYF
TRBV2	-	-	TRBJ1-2	TGTGCCAGCAGTGACAGACCCTTCGAGTATGGCTACACCTTC	CASSDRPFEYGYTF
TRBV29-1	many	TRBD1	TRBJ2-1	TGCAGCGTGGCCGCCGGGACAGGAGGAGTAACTGAGCAGTTCTTC	CSVAAGTGGVTEQFF
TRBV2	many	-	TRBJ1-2	TGTGCCAGCAGTGACGAACAGGCGTATGGCTACACCTTC	CASSDEQAYGYTF
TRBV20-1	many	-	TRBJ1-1	TGCAGTGCTAGGGACCCGACCGGGTCGAACACTGAAGCTTTCTTT	CSARDPTGSNTEAFF
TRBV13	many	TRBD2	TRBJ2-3	TGTGCCAGCAGCTTTCTCCCGGGAGGCGGAGATACGCAGTATTTT	CASSFLPGGGDTQYF
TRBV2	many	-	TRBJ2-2	TGTGCCAGCAGGGTGACGGGCGGCAACACCGGGGAGCTGTTTTTT	CASRVTGGNTGELFF
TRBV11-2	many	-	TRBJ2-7	TGTGCCAGCAGCTTAGGAGGGGGGATCCCTTCCGAGCAGTACTTC	CASSLGGGIPSEQYF
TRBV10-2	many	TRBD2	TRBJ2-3	TGCGCCAGCAGTGAGCCTCGGGGGCTAGCGGGAGAGACAGATGCGCAGTATTTT	CASSEPRGLAGETDAQYF
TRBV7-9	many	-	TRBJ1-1	TGTGCCAGCAGCGGTCTCAGGGAAACCACTGAAGCTTTCTTT	CASSGLRETTEAFF